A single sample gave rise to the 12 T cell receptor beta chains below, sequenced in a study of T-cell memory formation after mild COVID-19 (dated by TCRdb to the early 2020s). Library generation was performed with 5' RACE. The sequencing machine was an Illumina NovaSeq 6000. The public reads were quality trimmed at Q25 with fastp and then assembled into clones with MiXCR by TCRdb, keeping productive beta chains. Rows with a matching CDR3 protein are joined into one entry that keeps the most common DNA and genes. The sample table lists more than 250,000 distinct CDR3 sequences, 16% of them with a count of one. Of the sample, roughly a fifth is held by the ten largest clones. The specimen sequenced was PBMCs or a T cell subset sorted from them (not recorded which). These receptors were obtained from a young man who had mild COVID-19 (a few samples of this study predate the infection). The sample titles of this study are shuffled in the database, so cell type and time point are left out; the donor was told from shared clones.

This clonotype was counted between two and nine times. The CDR3 loop reads CASSETQQGRTQYV. CDR3 bases: TGTGCCAGCAGTGAAACCCAGCAGGGCCGTACGCAGTACGTC. V usage is TRBV6-1 and J usage is TRBJ2-7; tentative D call: TRBD1 (5 bases). The CDR3 length is 14 residues. V was cut by 2 bases and J by 9 bases, with 17 bases left in between. Germline lookup yields CDR1 MNHNS and CDR2 SASEGT.

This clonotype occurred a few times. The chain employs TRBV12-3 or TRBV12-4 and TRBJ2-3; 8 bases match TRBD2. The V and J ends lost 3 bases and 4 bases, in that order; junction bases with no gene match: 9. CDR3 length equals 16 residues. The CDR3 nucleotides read TGTGCCAGCAGTTTTTTAACGGGGGGGCCCGCAGATACGCAGTATTTT. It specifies CASSFLTGGPADTQYF.

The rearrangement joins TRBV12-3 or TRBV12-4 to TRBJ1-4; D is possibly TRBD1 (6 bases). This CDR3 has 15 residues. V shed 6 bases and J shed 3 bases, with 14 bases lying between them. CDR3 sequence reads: CASRRAGAANEKLFF. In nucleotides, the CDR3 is TGTGCCAGCAGACGCGCAGGGGCTGCTAATGAAAAACTGTTTTTT.

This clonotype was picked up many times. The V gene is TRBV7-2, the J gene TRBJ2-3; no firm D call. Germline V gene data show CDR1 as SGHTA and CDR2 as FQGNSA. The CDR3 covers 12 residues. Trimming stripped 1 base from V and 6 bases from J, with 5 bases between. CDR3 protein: CASSLVGDTQYF. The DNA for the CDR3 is TGTGCCAGCAGCTTAGTAGGGGATACGCAGTATTTT.

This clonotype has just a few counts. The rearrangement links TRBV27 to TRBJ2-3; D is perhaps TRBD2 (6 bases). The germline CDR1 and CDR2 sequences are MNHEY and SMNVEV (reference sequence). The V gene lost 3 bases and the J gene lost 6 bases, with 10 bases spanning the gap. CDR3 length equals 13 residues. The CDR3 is CASSFPGLDTQYF. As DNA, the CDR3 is TGTGCCAGCAGTTTTCCGGGACTGGATACGCAGTATTTT.

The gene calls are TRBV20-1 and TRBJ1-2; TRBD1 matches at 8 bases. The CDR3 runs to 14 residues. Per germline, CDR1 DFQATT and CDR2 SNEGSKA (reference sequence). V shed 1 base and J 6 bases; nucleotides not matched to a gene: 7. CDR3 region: CSARGPGQVDGYTF. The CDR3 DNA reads TGCAGTGCTAGAGGACCGGGACAGGTGGATGGCTACACCTTC.

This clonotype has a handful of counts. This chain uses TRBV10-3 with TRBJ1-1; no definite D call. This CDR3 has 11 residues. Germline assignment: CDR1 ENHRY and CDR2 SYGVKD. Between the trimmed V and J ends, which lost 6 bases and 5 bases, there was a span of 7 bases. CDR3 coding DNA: TGTGCCATCAGGGTGGGGACTGAAGCTTTCTTT. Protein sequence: CAIRVGTEAFF.

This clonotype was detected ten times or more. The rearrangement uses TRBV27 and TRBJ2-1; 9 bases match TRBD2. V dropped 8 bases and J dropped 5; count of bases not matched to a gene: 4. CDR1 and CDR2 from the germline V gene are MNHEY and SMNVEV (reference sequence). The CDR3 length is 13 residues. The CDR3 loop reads CASSSSGDNEQFF. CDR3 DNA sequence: TGTGCCAGCTCCTCTAGCGGGGACAATGAGCAGTTCTTC.

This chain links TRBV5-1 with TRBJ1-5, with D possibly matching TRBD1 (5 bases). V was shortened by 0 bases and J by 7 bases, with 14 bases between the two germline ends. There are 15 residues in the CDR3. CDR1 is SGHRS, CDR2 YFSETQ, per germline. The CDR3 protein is CASSLGSGTGQPQHF. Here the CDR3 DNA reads TGCGCCAGCAGCTTGGGCTCAGGGACGGGGCAGCCCCAGCATTTT.

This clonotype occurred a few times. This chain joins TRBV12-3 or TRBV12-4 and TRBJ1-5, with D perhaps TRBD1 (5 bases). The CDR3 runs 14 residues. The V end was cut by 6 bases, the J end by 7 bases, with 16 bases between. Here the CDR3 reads CASSPQGLGQPQHF. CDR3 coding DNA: TGTGCCAGCAGCCCTCAGGGTTTAGGGCAGCCCCAGCATTTT.

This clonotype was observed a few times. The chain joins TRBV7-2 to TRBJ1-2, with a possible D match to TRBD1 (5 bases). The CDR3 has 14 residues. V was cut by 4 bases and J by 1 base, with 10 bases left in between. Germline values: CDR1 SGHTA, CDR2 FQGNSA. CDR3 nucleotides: TGTGCCAGCAGCTCCTGGGGGTATAACTATGGCTACACCTTC. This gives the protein CASSSWGYNYGYTF.

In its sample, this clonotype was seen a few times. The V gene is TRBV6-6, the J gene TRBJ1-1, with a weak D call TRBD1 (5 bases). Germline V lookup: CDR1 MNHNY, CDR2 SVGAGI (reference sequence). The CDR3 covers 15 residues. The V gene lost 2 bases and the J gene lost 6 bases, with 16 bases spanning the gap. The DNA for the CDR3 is TGTGCCAGCAGTTACCAGGGAGCGAATGACCCTGAAGCTTTCTTT. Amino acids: CASSYQGANDPEAFF.